The 24 T cell receptor beta chains listed next were all sequenced from one sample in a study of siplizumab effects on memory and regulatory T cells. Repertoires were generated with immunoSEQ multiplex PCR, while TCRdb's copy carries only in-frame clones and drops some. The sample contains around 100,000 clones, approximately 93% of which appear only once. Specimen: non-Treg CD4+ T cells sorted from blood. These TCRs come from a human donor in good health.

This clone has only one observation. V and J are TRBV30 and TRBJ1-1; possibly TRBD1 for D (5 bases). The V gene's germline CDR1 is GTSNPN and CDR2 SVGIG (reference sequence). V was trimmed by 4 bases and J by 1 base, leaving 19 bases between them. This CDR3 is 16 amino acids long. This CDR3 is CAWTFYTGTPNTEAFF. In DNA, the CDR3 is TGTGCCTGGACTTTCTATACCGGGACGCCGAACACTGAAGCTTTCTTT.

The chain is built from TRBV2 and TRBJ1-5, with 7 bases lining up with TRBD1. V lost 8 bases to trimming and J lost 0 bases; unmatched junction nucleotides: 7. The CDR3 length is 15 residues. Germline CDR1 is SNHLY and CDR2 is FYNNEI. The CDR3 region has the DNA TGTGCCAGCGTTCGGGACAGATATAGCAATCAGCCCCAGCATTTT. It specifies CASVRDRYSNQPQHF.

The chain carries TRBV12-5 and TRBJ1-1, with D possibly TRBD1 on 5 matching bases. Germline V gives CDR1 LGHNT, CDR2 FRNRAP. Trimming cost V 8 bases and J 3 bases, with 13 bases left between them. The CDR3 runs 13 residues. DNA of the CDR3: TGTGCTAGTACCGGACGGGGGGACACTGAAGCTTTCTTT. It translates to CASTGRGDTEAFF.

This clone was detected only once. The J gene is TRBJ2-2, the V gene TRBV7-3; D gene unclear. The CDR3 has 15 residues. The V gene's germline CDR1 is SGHTA and CDR2 FQGTGA. V lost 2 bases to trimming and J lost 0 bases, with 7 bases between them. CDR3 sequence (DNA): TGTGCCAGCAGCTTACATAGGGCGAACACCGGGGAGCTGTTTTTT. As protein: CASSLHRANTGELFF.

The chain carries TRBV27 and TRBJ2-7, with D possibly called TRBD1 or TRBD2 (7 bases each). Germline V gives CDR1 MNHEY, CDR2 SMNVEV (reference sequence). This CDR3 is 17 amino acids long. The V end was cut by 3 bases, the J end by 2 bases, with 20 bases between. CDR3 in amino acids: CASSFLMGGDSTYEQYF. In DNA form, the CDR3 reads TGTGCCAGCAGTTTTTTAATGGGGGGGGACAGCACCTACGAGCAGTACTTC.

This chain links TRBV27 with TRBJ2-7; possibly TRBD1 for D (6 bases). This CDR3 is 14 amino acids long. Germline V gene sequence: CDR1 MNHEY, CDR2 SMNVEV (reference sequence). Between the trimmed V and J ends, which lost 5 bases and 2 bases, there was a span of 13 bases. CDR3 protein: CASSKNRAPYEQYF. The CDR3 bases are TGTGCCAGCAGTAAGAACAGGGCCCCCTACGAGCAGTACTTC.

This CDR3 reads CASSPWGQHGYTF. DNA for the CDR3: TGTGCCAGCAGCCCGTGGGGGCAACATGGCTACACCTTC. V and J are TRBV5-4 and TRBJ1-2; TRBD1 is a possible D gene (6 bases). Germline lookup yields CDR1 SGHNT and CDR2 YYREEE (reference sequence). Trimming pared 4 bases from V and 6 bases from J, leaving 13 bases between. The CDR3 has 13 residues.

The rearrangement links TRBV7-9 to TRBJ2-3, with D hard to call. CDR3 size: 13 residues. V lost 0 bases to trimming and J lost 5 bases, with 6 bases between them. In germline, CDR1 is SEHNR, CDR2 FQNEAQ (reference sequence). Here the CDR3 reads CASSLARGDTQYF. The CDR3 nucleotides are TGTGCCAGCAGCTTAGCCAGAGGAGATACGCAGTATTTT.

This chain connects TRBV30 to TRBJ1-1; no firm D call. Germline V gene data show CDR1 as GTSNPN and CDR2 as SVGIG (reference sequence). The CDR3 loop spans 11 amino acids. The V gene lost 6 bases and the J gene lost 1 base, with 6 bases spanning the gap. CDR3 nucleotides: TGTGCCTGTGTAAAGAACACTGAAGCTTTCTTT. Amino acid sequence: CACVKNTEAFF.

The V call is TRBV30, the J call TRBJ1-2; TRBD1 aligns across 7 bases. CDR1 is GTSNPN and CDR2 is SVGIG in the germline V gene (reference sequence). With 4 bases clipped from V and 8 bases from J, the junction kept 4 bases outside the gene matches. The CDR3 is made up of 11 amino acids. CDR3 amino acids: CAWTGQRGYTF. DNA of the CDR3: TGTGCCTGGACGGGACAGAGGGGCTACACCTTC.

The chain recombines TRBV19 with TRBJ2-2, with D possibly matching TRBD1 (6 bases). Trimming shortened V by 2 bases and J by 7 bases, and 14 bases separated the two germline ends. The V gene's germline CDR1 is LNHDA and CDR2 SQIVND (reference sequence). The CDR3 is made up of 15 amino acids. The CDR3 DNA follows: TGTGCCAGTAGTATAAGGACAGCGATCGTCGGGGAGCTGTTTTTT. Translating gives CASSIRTAIVGELFF.

This clone was observed once. The V and J genes are TRBV11-2 and TRBJ2-7; maybe TRBD2 (6 bases). CDR1 is SGHAT, CDR2 FQNNGV, per germline. CDR3 length: 15 residues. V was cut by 5 bases and J by 6 bases, with 20 bases left in between. The CDR3 here is CASSARAGFFAEQYF. The CDR3 DNA reads as TGTGCCAGCAGCGCAAGGGCGGGGTTTTTCGCCGAGCAGTACTTC.

The chain has TRBV19 and TRBJ1-3, with TRBD1 as a possible D gene (5 bases). This CDR3 has 15 amino acids. The germline V gene encodes CDR1 LNHDA and CDR2 SQIVND (reference sequence). V lost 2 bases and J lost 3, with 11 bases in between. CDR3 in DNA: TGTGCCAGTAGTATAATGAACCAGGGTGGAAACACCATATATTTT. Its translation: CASSIMNQGGNTIYF.

The genes are TRBV5-5 and TRBJ2-7; the D call may be TRBD1 or TRBD2 (5 bases each). The germline V and J ends were trimmed by 4 bases and 3 bases, with 17 bases remaining between them. Germline V gene data show CDR1 as SGHKS and CDR2 as YYEKEE (reference sequence). The CDR3 spans 15 residues. Written as DNA, the CDR3 is TGTGCCAGCAGCGCTACCGGGACCAAAAACTACGAGCAGTACTTC. This sequence encodes CASSATGTKNYEQYF.

This sequence joins TRBV18 and TRBJ2-2; either TRBD1 or TRBD2 may supply D (6 bases each). Between the trimmed V and J ends, which lost 0 bases and 3 bases, there was a span of 8 bases. Germline CDR1 KGHSH, CDR2 LQKENI. This CDR3 comprises 15 residues. The CDR3 DNA sequence: TGTGCCAGCTCACCACCGGGGGGCTACACCGGGGAGCTGTTTTTT. Amino acid sequence: CASSPPGGYTGELFF.

This rearrangement joins TRBV6-5 to TRBJ1-5; D remains unclear. Germline lookup yields CDR1 MNHEY and CDR2 SVGAGI. The V gene lost 6 bases and the J gene lost 0 bases, with 9 bases spanning the gap. This CDR3 has 14 amino acids. CDR3 region: CASSQVYSNQPQHF. CDR3 DNA: TGTGCCAGCAGCCAGGTTTATAGCAATCAGCCCCAGCATTTT.

This chain connects TRBV9 to TRBJ1-3, with D hard to call. The germline V and J ends were trimmed by 0 bases and 0 bases, with 13 bases remaining between them. This CDR3 has 17 amino acids. In germline, CDR1 is SGDLS, CDR2 YYNGEE. The CDR3 spells CASSVAGWRTSGNTIYF. The CDR3 region has the DNA TGTGCCAGCAGCGTAGCTGGGTGGCGGACCTCTGGAAACACCATATATTTT.

Only one count was recorded for this clone. The gene calls are TRBV7-3 and TRBJ2-1; no clear D gene. Trimming stripped 1 base from V and 8 bases from J, with 6 bases between. From germline, CDR1 is SGHTA and CDR2 FQGTGA. The CDR3 runs to 12 residues. CDR3 sequence (DNA): TGTGCCAGCAGCTTAAGTGGCGATGAGCAGTTCTTC. Translation: CASSLSGDEQFF.

The rearrangement uses TRBV6-5 and TRBJ2-1; TRBD1 aligns across 8 bases. The CDR3 extends over 13 amino acids. Germline lookup yields CDR1 MNHEY and CDR2 SVGAGI. V was clipped by 9 bases and J by 0 bases; unmatched bases: 1. The CDR3 DNA follows: TGTGCCAGTCAGGGGGCCTCCTACAATGAGCAGTTCTTC. It encodes CASQGASYNEQFF.

The chain carries TRBV18 and TRBJ2-5; the D is unclear. V lost 3 bases and J lost 3, with 11 bases in between. In germline, CDR1 is KGHSH, CDR2 LQKENI. This CDR3 has 14 residues. The CDR3 sequence: CASSPANGEETQYF. The CDR3 region has the DNA TGTGCCAGCTCACCCGCCAACGGCGAAGAGACCCAGTACTTC.

The chain carries TRBV5-6 and TRBJ1-4; D unclear. In germline, CDR1 is SGHDT, CDR2 YYEEEE. The germline V and J ends were trimmed by 4 bases and 8 bases, with 9 bases remaining between them. The CDR3 runs to 12 residues. CDR3 DNA sequence: TGTGCCAGCAGCAATCGAGGGGAAAAACTGTTTTTT. Residues: CASSNRGEKLFF.

The chain recombines TRBV7-8 with TRBJ1-2; D uncertain. Germline CDR1 reads SGHVS; CDR2 reads FQNEAQ. Trimming removed 4 bases from V and 2 bases from J, with 11 bases in between. CDR3 length equals 14 residues. CDR3 coding DNA: TGTGCCAGCAGCTCTGCCCCCGGGAACTATGGCTACACCTTC. It translates to CASSSAPGNYGYTF. Looking up the rest from reference TRBV7-8 and TRBJ1-2 gives the full variable domain: GAGVSQSPRYKVAKRGQDVALRCDPISGHVSLFWYQQALGQGPEFLTYFQNEAQLDKSGLPSDRFFAERPEGSVSTLKIQRTQQEDSAVYLCASSSAPGNYGYTFGSGTRLTVV.

This sequence joins TRBV30 and TRBJ2-5; D unresolved. This CDR3 is built from 15 residues. The V end lost 3 bases, the J end lost 5 bases, and 19 bases lay between the germline ends. Germline V gene data show CDR1 as GTSNPN and CDR2 as SVGIG (reference sequence). CDR3 region: CAWRDPKASRETQYF. In DNA, the CDR3 is TGTGCCTGGAGAGACCCGAAAGCCTCAAGGGAGACCCAGTACTTC.

The chain carries TRBV6-5 and TRBJ2-7; no reliable D call. Germline values: CDR1 MNHEY, CDR2 SVGAGI. The V end lost 0 bases, the J end lost 4 bases, and 13 bases lay between the germline ends. This CDR3 contains 15 residues. The CDR3 reads CASSYSVQAGYEQYF. The CDR3 DNA is TGTGCCAGCAGTTACTCAGTGCAGGCCGGTTACGAGCAGTACTTC.